Listed here are 18 T cell receptor beta chains from one sample, sequenced in a study of cytomegalovirus exposure and HLA in healthy donors. The PCR had 60 Vbeta and 13 Jbeta primers. The data were produced by immunoSEQ multiplex PCR, yet TCRdb's version contains in-frame clones alone and is incomplete. The data hold roughly 130,000 clones, with 73% observed a single time. Sequencing was done on a sample of PBMCs. These receptors were obtained from a woman in her forties in good health and CMV-seronegative.

V gene TRBV5-1 combines with J gene TRBJ2-1, with a possible D match to TRBD2 (5 bases). The CDR3 spans 16 residues. V was clipped by 0 bases and J by 8 bases, with 18 bases between them. CDR1 is SGHRS, CDR2 YFSETQ, per germline. The CDR3 bases are TGCGCCAGCAGCTTGGGAGGTCTAGCTGTCGAATATGAGCAGTTCTTC. Translated, it gives CASSLGGLAVEYEQFF.

Only a few counts were recorded for this clone. The V and J genes are TRBV4-2 and TRBJ1-6, with 9 bases that match TRBD1. Germline CDR1 reads LGHNA; CDR2 reads YNFKEQ. This CDR3 has 15 residues. V lost 0 bases, J lost 10 bases, and 4 bases stayed unmatched. CDR3 loop: CASSQEPDRGSPLHF. Here the CDR3 DNA reads TGTGCCAGCAGCCAAGAACCGGACAGGGGATCACCCCTCCACTTT.

This chain connects TRBV5-1 to TRBJ1-1, with D perhaps matching TRBD1 (6 bases). The CDR3 runs to 15 residues. The germline gives CDR1 SGHRS, CDR2 YFSETQ. Trimming removed 5 bases at V and 1 base at J, with 15 bases between. The CDR3 region is CASRHSQGTNTEAFF. In DNA, the CDR3 is TGCGCCAGCAGACATTCTCAGGGGACGAACACTGAAGCTTTCTTT. Using reference TRBV5-1 and TRBJ1-1 for the parts outside the CDR3, the full variable domain is KAGVTQTPRYLIKTRGQQVTLSCSPISGHRSVSWYQQTPGQGLQFLFEYFSETQRNKGNFPGRFSGRQFSNSRSEMNVSTLELGDSALYLCASRHSQGTNTEAFFGQGTRLTVV.

The V and J genes are TRBV7-9 and TRBJ2-3, with D maybe TRBD2 (5 bases). Germline V lookup: CDR1 SEHNR, CDR2 FQNEAQ (reference sequence). The CDR3 contains 18 residues. Trimming shortened V by 1 base and J by 3 bases, and 20 bases separated the two germline ends. The CDR3 region is CASSLGVVTGRTTDTQYF. The CDR3 DNA reads TGTGCCAGCAGCTTAGGGGTTGTAACGGGCAGGACTACAGATACGCAGTATTTT.

The rearrangement links TRBV5-1 to TRBJ2-3; tentative D call: TRBD1 (6 bases). The V gene's germline CDR1 is SGHRS and CDR2 YFSETQ. The CDR3 consists of 16 residues. Trimming took 0 bases from V and 9 from J, leaving 20 bases between them. In DNA, the CDR3 is TGCGCCAGCAGCTTGGAATGGGGGTTACAGGGCGTAACGCAGTATTTT. This gives the protein CASSLEWGLQGVTQYF.

The V gene is TRBV9, the J gene TRBJ1-6; tentatively, D is TRBD1 (6 bases). In germline, CDR1 is SGDLS, CDR2 YYNGEE. The V end lost 3 bases, the J end lost 7 bases, and 14 bases lay between the germline ends. The CDR3 loop spans 15 amino acids. The CDR3: CASSGNRDGNSPLHF. The CDR3 region has the DNA TGTGCCAGCAGCGGCAACAGGGATGGCAATTCACCCCTCCACTTT.

The rearrangement uses TRBV18 and TRBJ1-2; D perhaps matches TRBD1 (6 bases). Germline V CDR1 and CDR2: KGHSH, LQKENI. This CDR3 has 14 residues. V gave up 1 base and J gave up 8 bases, with 14 bases separating them. The CDR3 spells CASSPQSRQGGYTF. The CDR3 bases are TGTGCCAGCTCACCACAGAGTCGGCAGGGGGGCTACACCTTC. The entire variable domain, with the rest obtained from reference TRBV18 and TRBJ1-2, is as follows: NAGVMQNPRHLVRRRGQEARLRCSPMKGHSHVYWYRQLPEEGLKFMVYLQKENIIDESGMPKERFSAEFPKEGPSILRIQQVVRGDSAAYFCASSPQSRQGGYTFGSGTRLTVV.

The chain recombines TRBV19 with TRBJ1-6; tentatively, D is TRBD1 (6 bases). CDR1 and CDR2 (germline): LNHDA, SQIVND (reference sequence). The CDR3 has 13 residues. V was pared by 7 bases and J by 7 bases, with 11 bases between. CDR3 protein: CASTSRGNSPLHF. For the CDR3, the DNA is TGTGCCAGTACGTCCAGGGGAAATTCACCCCTCCACTTT. The entire variable domain, with the rest obtained from reference TRBV19 and TRBJ1-6, is as follows: DGGITQSPKYLFRKEGQNVTLSCEQNLNHDAMYWYRQDPGQGLRLIYYSQIVNDFQKGDIAEGYSVSREKKESFPLTVTSAQKNPTAFYLCASTSRGNSPLHFGNGTRLTVT.

This rearrangement joins TRBV4-1 to TRBJ2-1; 14 nucleotides match TRBD2. The CDR3 spans 16 residues. V shed 4 bases and J 9 bases; nucleotides not matched to a gene: 8. CDR1 is MGHRA, CDR2 YSYEKL, per germline. The CDR3 sequence is CASSRTTSGGAVEQFF. The DNA of the CDR3 is TGCGCCAGCAGCCGAACGACTAGCGGGGGGGCCGTTGAGCAGTTCTTC.

V gene TRBV27 combines with J gene TRBJ1-1; D is possibly TRBD1 (6 bases). From germline, CDR1 is MNHEY and CDR2 SMNVEV (reference sequence). The CDR3 loop spans 15 amino acids. V was clipped by 3 bases and J by 0 bases, with 11 bases between them. The CDR3 DNA reads TGTGCCAGCAGTTTTTTTGACAGGATGAACACTGAAGCTTTCTTT. Translating gives CASSFFDRMNTEAFF.

The chain has TRBV7-8 and TRBJ1-4, with D tentatively TRBD1 (6 bases). Per the germline V gene, CDR1 is SGHVS and CDR2 is FQNEAQ. Trimming cost V 7 bases and J 10 bases, with 25 bases left between them. The CDR3 has 16 residues. The CDR3 bases are TGTGCCAGCACCGCAACTAGGGGGGGCGCTTTTGGAAAACTGTTTTTT. The encoded protein is CASTATRGGAFGKLFF. The full variable domain, its missing parts supplied by reference TRBV7-8 and TRBJ1-4, is GAGVSQSPRYKVAKRGQDVALRCDPISGHVSLFWYQQALGQGPEFLTYFQNEAQLDKSGLPSDRFFAERPEGSVSTLKIQRTQQEDSAVYLCASTATRGGAFGKLFFGSGTQLSVL.

The chain employs TRBV6-1 and TRBJ1-5; perhaps TRBD1 as D (5 bases). The length of the CDR3 is 16 residues. CDR1 is MNHNS and CDR2 is SASEGT in the germline V gene. Between the trimmed V and J ends, which lost 2 bases and 2 bases, there was a span of 13 bases. CDR3 protein: CASSEWGEARNQPQHF. CDR3 sequence (DNA): TGTGCCAGCAGTGAATGGGGGGAGGCGCGCAATCAGCCCCAGCATTTT.

The chain carries TRBV5-1 and TRBJ1-2; TRBD1 might be the D (5 bases). V was clipped by 4 bases and J by 0 bases, with 16 bases between them. The CDR3 is 16 amino acids. Looked up from germline, CDR1 is SGHRS and CDR2 is YFSETQ. The CDR3 protein is CASSHDRVTANYGYTF. As DNA, the CDR3 is TGCGCCAGCAGCCACGACAGAGTTACGGCTAACTATGGCTACACCTTC.

The rearrangement joins TRBV4-1 to TRBJ1-1; D might be TRBD1 (5 bases). V gave up 3 bases and J gave up 2 bases, with 10 bases separating them. This CDR3 spans 14 amino acids. Per the germline V gene, CDR1 is MGHRA and CDR2 is YSYEKL. This CDR3 is CASSQSTANTEAFF. Here the CDR3 DNA reads TGCGCCAGCAGCCAGTCGACAGCAAACACTGAAGCTTTCTTT.

The count of this clone is one. The same CDR3 arises from other DNA sequences in this sample as well. The chain recombines TRBV5-1 with TRBJ2-1; 10 bases align to TRBD2. Per the germline V gene, CDR1 is SGHRS and CDR2 is YFSETQ. The CDR3 covers 14 residues. The V and J ends lost 0 bases and 7 bases, in that order; junction bases with no gene match: 1. The CDR3 protein is CASSLETSGNEQFF. In nucleotides, the CDR3 is TGCGCCAGCAGCTTGGAGACTAGCGGGAATGAGCAGTTCTTC.

V usage is TRBV5-4 and J usage is TRBJ2-2, with TRBD2 matching 7 bases. V gave up 2 bases and J gave up 0 bases; unmatched junction bases: 4. The germline V gene encodes CDR1 SGHNT and CDR2 YYREEE (reference sequence). CDR3 length equals 16 residues. The CDR3 sequence is CASSFSRGANTGELFF. CDR3 DNA: TGTGCCAGCAGCTTTTCCCGGGGGGCGAACACCGGGGAGCTGTTTTTT.

The chain couples TRBV25-1 to TRBJ2-5; D possibly corresponds to TRBD1 (5 bases). The germline gives CDR1 MGHDK, CDR2 SYGVNS. CDR3 length: 13 amino acids. Trimming left V 4 bases short and J 4 bases short, with 10 bases between. As DNA, the CDR3 is TGTGCCAGCAGTGTTGGGGCCCTAGAGACCCAGTACTTC. Translating it yields CASSVGALETQYF.

The V gene is TRBV11-3, the J gene TRBJ2-1; D is possibly TRBD2 (5 bases). The CDR3 is 13 amino acids. Trimming left V 5 bases short and J 9 bases short, with 14 bases between. Germline CDR1 reads SGHNT; CDR2 reads YENEEA. The CDR3 protein is CASSPTVSVEQFF. The DNA for the CDR3 is TGTGCCAGCAGCCCCACCGTTAGCGTTGAGCAGTTCTTC.